Given below is one T cell receptor beta chain in context. Its antigen is undetermined. The sample belongs to a study of T cell responses to AZD1222 COVID-19 vaccine. Study results and caveats: Seropositive status at baseline applied to only five or six AZD1222 recipients.

Here immunoSEQ multiplex PCR was the method, and the copy in TCRdb shows in-frame clones only, minus some. This table holds tens of thousands of clones, 70% to 80% found once. The germline gives CDR1 SGHTA, CDR2 FQGTGA. V was cut by 5 bases and J by 5 bases, with 18 bases left in between. The CDR3 length is 16 residues. The receptor was derived from an adult who received the MenACWY meningococcal vaccine as a control. Sample: peripheral blood, taken 28 days after the second dose of the MenACWY control vaccine. This sequence joins TRBV7-3 and TRBJ2-2; D is possibly TRBD1 (7 bases). Here the CDR3 DNA reads TGTGCCAGCAGCCTAAACCTCAGGGGGGAAACCGGGGAGCTGTTTTTT. Amino acid sequence: CASSLNLRGETGELFF.